This TCR beta chain was retrieved from a study of control samples from healthy donors and cancer patients. This table comes from immunoSEQ multiplex PCR, and its TCRdb copy is limited to in-frame clones, with some not included. This table has 230,000 or so clones, just under 95% appearing once. The germline CDR1 and CDR2 sequences are SGDLS and YYNGEE. The V end lost 0 bases, the J end lost 0 bases, and 13 bases lay between the germline ends. The CDR3 sequence is 17 residues long. The table lists this clone with a count of one. The chain carries TRBV9 and TRBJ1-3, with no clear D. The TCR comes from a man aged 45-60 years in good health. Sequenced material: blood. The CDR3 protein is CASSVGLVGSSGNTIYF. The CDR3, as DNA: TGTGCCAGCAGCGTAGGCTTAGTTGGCAGCTCTGGAAACACCATATATTTT.